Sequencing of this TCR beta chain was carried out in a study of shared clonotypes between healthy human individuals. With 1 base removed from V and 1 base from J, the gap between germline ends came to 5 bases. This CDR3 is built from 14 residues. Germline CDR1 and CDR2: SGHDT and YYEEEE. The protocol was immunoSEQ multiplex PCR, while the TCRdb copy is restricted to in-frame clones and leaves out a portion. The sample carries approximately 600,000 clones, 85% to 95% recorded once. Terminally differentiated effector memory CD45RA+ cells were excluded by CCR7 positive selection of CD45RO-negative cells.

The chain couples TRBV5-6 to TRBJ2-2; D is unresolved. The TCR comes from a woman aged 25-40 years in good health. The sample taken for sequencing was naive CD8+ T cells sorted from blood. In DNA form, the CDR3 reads TGTGCCAGCAGCTTGAATGAGAACACCGGGGAGCTGTTTTTT. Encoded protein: CASSLNENTGELFF.